These T cell receptor beta chains were read from a single sample in a study of CD8 T cells in ankylosing spondylitis. MiXCR, run by TCRdb on the 5' RACE reads, gives a single entry per CDR3 protein. The profile shows some 220,000 distinct CDR3 sequences, 5.5% to 7.5% of them singletons. The sample taken for sequencing was blood, either unsorted or a sorted T cell fraction (not recorded which). These TCRs come from a male donor with ankylosing spondylitis. CDR3s include the opening cysteine and the closing phenylalanine or tryptophan. The order of the fields is J gene, clone size, D gene, V gene, CDR3 protein, CDR3 DNA. The D gene is left open where the match is weak. Clone size is given for some rows only: seen once, a few or many times, or a class if the clone is expanded.

J: TRBJ2-7
size: few
D: TRBD2
V: TRBV7-2
CDR3: CASSPRLAGGPLNEQYF
DNA: TGTGCCAGCAGCCCCCGACTAGCGGGGGGGCCCCTCAACGAGCAGTACTTC

J: TRBJ2-1
size: many
D: NA
V: TRBV7-2
CDR3: CASMLRSSIGYNEQFF
DNA: TGTGCCAGCATGTTAAGGTCTAGCATCGGGTACAATGAGCAGTTCTTC

J: TRBJ1-3
size: few
D: TRBD1
V: TRBV10-3
CDR3: CAISRDRTTGNTIYF
DNA: TGTGCCATCAGTCGGGACAGGACAACTGGAAACACCATATATTTT

J: TRBJ2-1
size: many
D: NA
V: TRBV20-1
CDR3: CSAALSRGSYNEQFF
DNA: TGCAGTGCCGCTTTATCCAGGGGCTCCTACAATGAGCAGTTCTTC

J: TRBJ1-3
size: many
D: NA
V: TRBV4-2
CDR3: CASSQEINSGNTIYF
DNA: TGTGCCAGCAGCCAAGAAATCAACTCTGGAAACACCATATATTTT

J: TRBJ2-7
size: many
D: NA
V: TRBV4-3
CDR3: CASSQTPSGNEQYF
DNA: TGCGCCAGCAGCCAGACACCCTCGGGCAACGAGCAGTACTTC

J: TRBJ2-3
size: many
D: NA
V: TRBV7-9
CDR3: CASSLVWGTDTQYF
DNA: TGTGCCAGCAGCTTAGTTTGGGGCACAGATACGCAGTATTTT

J: TRBJ2-7
size: many
D: NA
V: TRBV6-1
CDR3: CASRGDDPRAEQYF
DNA: TGTGCCAGCAGAGGGGACGACCCAAGGGCCGAGCAGTACTTC

J: TRBJ2-3
size: NA
D: TRBD2
V: TRBV7-9
CDR3: CASRLAGGFTDTQYF
DNA: TGTGCCAGCAGACTAGCGGGAGGCTTCACAGATACGCAGTATTTT

J: TRBJ1-2
size: many
D: NA
V: TRBV29-1
CDR3: CSGGPSGGSNYGYTF
DNA: TGCAGCGGCGGACCCTCTGGGGGGAGTAACTATGGCTACACCTTC

J: TRBJ1-5
size: few
D: NA
V: TRBV20-1
CDR3: CSARHQGSNQPQHF
DNA: TGCAGTGCTAGGCACCAAGGCAGCAATCAGCCCCAGCATTTT

J: TRBJ2-5
size: many
D: NA
V: TRBV15
CDR3: CATSRDQAEYQETQYF
DNA: TGTGCCACCAGCAGAGATCAAGCGGAGTACCAAGAGACCCAGTACTTC

J: TRBJ1-3
size: NA
D: NA
V: TRBV7-9
CDR3: CASSGTEFISGNTIYF
DNA: TGTGCCAGCAGCGGCACGGAGTTTATCTCTGGAAACACCATATATTTT

J: TRBJ2-4
size: few
D: NA
V: TRBV2
CDR3: CASDRTAGIQYF
DNA: TGTGCCAGCGATAGGACAGCAGGCATTCAGTACTTC

J: TRBJ2-1
size: few
D: TRBD1
V: TRBV19
CDR3: CASSMRGREQFF
DNA: TGTGCCAGTAGTATGAGGGGGCGTGAGCAGTTCTTC

J: TRBJ2-2
size: many
D: NA
V: TRBV5-6
CDR3: CASSLDPTARPPGELFF
DNA: TGTGCCAGCAGCTTGGACCCGACAGCCCGCCCGCCCGGGGAGCTGTTTTTT

J: TRBJ1-1
size: many
D: NA
V: TRBV15
CDR3: CATSRDRRGGNTEAFF
DNA: TGTGCCACCAGCAGAGATAGACGGGGTGGGAACACTGAAGCTTTCTTT

J: TRBJ2-5
size: many
D: NA
V: TRBV6-5
CDR3: CASSYPAGQNSWETQYF
DNA: TGTGCCAGCAGTTACCCAGCGGGACAGAACAGTTGGGAGACCCAGTACTTC

J: TRBJ2-7
size: many
D: NA
V: TRBV7-9
CDR3: CASSTQATSYEQYF
DNA: TGTGCCAGCAGCACACAGGCCACCTCCTACGAGCAGTACTTC

J: TRBJ1-2
size: NA
D: TRBD1
V: TRBV28
CDR3: CASSRRTGGGGYTF
DNA: TGTGCCAGCAGTAGGAGGACAGGGGGCGGTGGCTACACCTTC

J: TRBJ2-5
size: many
D: NA
V: TRBV21-1
CDR3: CASSKSGGLAEETQYF
DNA: TGTGCCAGCAGCAAAAGTGGGGGGCTAGCGGAAGAGACCCAGTACTTC

J: TRBJ2-5
size: many
D: TRBD1
V: TRBV12-3/TRBV12-4
CDR3: CASSRDRGLMETQYF
DNA: TGTGCCAGCAGTCGCGACAGGGGGCTTATGGAGACCCAGTACTTC

J: TRBJ2-7
size: NA
D: TRBD2
V: TRBV13
CDR3: CASSPGLAGATLVRQYF
DNA: TGTGCCAGCAGCCCTGGACTAGCGGGGGCGACGTTGGTGAGGCAGTACTTC

J: TRBJ1-3
size: few
D: TRBD1
V: TRBV4-3
CDR3: CASSQVLQGRAGNTIYF
DNA: TGCGCCAGCAGCCAGGTCCTACAGGGGAGAGCTGGAAACACCATATATTTT

J: TRBJ2-5
size: NA
D: NA
V: TRBV18
CDR3: CASSPPSALGTQYF
DNA: TGTGCCAGCTCACCACCGTCTGCGTTAGGGACCCAGTACTTC

J: TRBJ1-5
size: many
D: NA
V: TRBV19
CDR3: CASSIWGSNQPQHF
DNA: TGTGCCAGTAGTATTTGGGGGAGCAATCAGCCCCAGCATTTT